The clone carrying this TCR beta chain came up many times. The antigen remains unidentified. These data come from a study of CD8 T cells in ankylosing spondylitis. Germline V gives CDR1 SGHVS, CDR2 FQNEAQ. With 5 bases removed from V and 3 bases from J, the gap between germline ends came to 24 bases. This CDR3 has 18 residues. General study findings and limits: Seemingly characteristic of ankylosing spondylitis blood was a TCR beta motif consisting of eight highly homologous variants.

MiXCR was run by TCRdb on the 5' RACE reads, yielding one entry per CDR3 protein. This table has about 220,000 distinct CDR3 sequences, around 16% appearing once. The source is a male donor with ankylosing spondylitis. Sequences were obtained from blood, either unsorted or a sorted T cell fraction (not recorded which). The chain couples TRBV7-8 to TRBJ2-3; D is possibly TRBD1 (5 bases). In DNA form, the CDR3 reads TGTGCCAGCAGCCATTATGAATATCAGGGAATGGAGACAGATACGCAGTATTTT. This codes for CASSHYEYQGMETDTQYF.